A single sample is the source of the 9 T cell receptor beta chains below, sequenced in a study of PD-L1 blockade in urothelial cancer. Using immunoSEQ multiplex PCR, the repertoire was profiled, and TCRdb retains in-frame clones only, with some absent. The sample holds around 33,000 clones, over 75% seen once. The starting material was PBMCs, obtained around atezolizumab (anti-PD-L1) treatment. The receptor source for this set is a man aged 65-85 years with urothelial cancer.

The CDR3 bases are TGTGCCAGTAGTTACAGGGGGCTACGGACCTCTGGGGCCAACGTCCTGACTTTC. It specifies CASSYRGLRTSGANVLTF. V and J are TRBV19 and TRBJ2-6, with 9 bases aligning to TRBD1. Germline V gene lookup returns CDR1 LNHDA and CDR2 SQIVND (reference sequence). The CDR3 is 18 residues long. After removal of 5 bases from V and 0 bases from J, the junction contained 8 bases not matched to a gene.

The rearrangement links TRBV29-1 to TRBJ2-7; 8 bases are a match to TRBD2. Germline V gives CDR1 SQVTM, CDR2 ANQGSEA. CDR3 length equals 14 residues. V dropped 7 bases and J dropped 2; count of bases not matched to a gene: 10. This CDR3 is CSAGVSGTTYEQYF. The CDR3 coding sequence is TGCAGCGCGGGGGTTAGCGGGACCACCTACGAGCAGTACTTC.

This chain links TRBV30 with TRBJ2-7; 7 nucleotides align to TRBD2. This CDR3 is built from 11 residues. Unmatched junction bases numbered 0, after V lost 1 base and J lost 6 bases. Germline lookup yields CDR1 GTSNPN and CDR2 SVGIG (reference sequence). The CDR3 reads CAWSAGGEQYF. DNA for the CDR3: TGTGCCTGGAGTGCGGGGGGCGAGCAGTACTTC.

Of note for this clone: The junction differs from germline at one of its ends, possibly a read error. The chain employs TRBV11-1 and TRBJ1-2; tentative D call: TRBD1 (5 bases). The CDR3 runs 16 residues. CDR1 and CDR2 (germline): SGHAT, FQDESV (reference sequence). The CDR3, as DNA: TGTGCCAGCAGCTTAAGGGGTCGAGCCTCTAAGTATGGCTACACCTTC. It is translated as CASSLRGRASKYGYTF.

The genes are TRBV7-3 and TRBJ1-1; D is uncertain. V was trimmed by 4 bases and J by 1 base, leaving 7 bases between them. The CDR3 sequence is 13 residues long. Germline V CDR1 and CDR2: SGHTA, FQGTGA. Written as DNA, the CDR3 is TGTGCCAGCAGCTCTCAGAAGAACACTGAAGCTTTCTTT. Protein: CASSSQKNTEAFF. Full variable domain (missing parts from reference TRBV7-3 and TRBJ1-1): GAGVSQTPSNKVTEKGKYVELRCDPISGHTALYWYRQSLGQGPEFLIYFQGTGAADDSGLPNDRFFAVRPEGSVSTLKIQRTERGDSAVYLCASSSQKNTEAFFGQGTRLTVV.

V gene TRBV5-8 combines with J gene TRBJ2-3; possibly TRBD2 for D (5 bases). Between the trimmed V and J ends, which lost 0 bases and 2 bases, there was a span of 13 bases. Germline-derived CDR1 and CDR2 are SGHTS and YDEGEE. The CDR3 totals 16 residues. Here the CDR3 reads CASSLDGGLLTDTQYF. In DNA form, the CDR3 reads TGTGCCAGCAGCTTGGATGGAGGACTCCTCACAGATACGCAGTATTTT.

This chain joins TRBV5-8 and TRBJ2-7; D uncertain. Germline V gives CDR1 SGHTS, CDR2 YDEGEE. V dropped 2 bases and J dropped 0 bases, with 18 bases sitting between them. CDR3 size: 17 residues. CDR3 protein: CASSFRGLSRSSYEQYF. CDR3 nucleotides: TGTGCCAGCAGCTTCCGCGGCCTTTCGAGGAGCTCCTACGAGCAGTACTTC.

The CDR3 DNA follows: TGCGCCAGCAGCCAAGATTTCGCGGCGGGAGGAGAAACAGATACGCAGTATTTT. As protein: CASSQDFAAGGETDTQYF. The chain combines TRBV4-1 with TRBJ2-3, with 8 bases fitting TRBD2. This CDR3 region has 18 residues. Germline V gene lookup returns CDR1 MGHRA and CDR2 YSYEKL. Trimming cost V 0 bases and J 3 bases; bases outside gene matches: 11.

The CDR3 DNA reads TGTGCCAGCAGTGAAGCATACATTTACCGCCTCCACTTT. It specifies CASSEAYIYRLHF. The V and J genes are TRBV6-1 and TRBJ1-6; D gene unclear. Germline assignment: CDR1 MNHNS and CDR2 SASEGT. V was shortened by 0 bases and J by 15 bases, with 12 bases between the two germline ends. This CDR3 is 13 amino acids long.